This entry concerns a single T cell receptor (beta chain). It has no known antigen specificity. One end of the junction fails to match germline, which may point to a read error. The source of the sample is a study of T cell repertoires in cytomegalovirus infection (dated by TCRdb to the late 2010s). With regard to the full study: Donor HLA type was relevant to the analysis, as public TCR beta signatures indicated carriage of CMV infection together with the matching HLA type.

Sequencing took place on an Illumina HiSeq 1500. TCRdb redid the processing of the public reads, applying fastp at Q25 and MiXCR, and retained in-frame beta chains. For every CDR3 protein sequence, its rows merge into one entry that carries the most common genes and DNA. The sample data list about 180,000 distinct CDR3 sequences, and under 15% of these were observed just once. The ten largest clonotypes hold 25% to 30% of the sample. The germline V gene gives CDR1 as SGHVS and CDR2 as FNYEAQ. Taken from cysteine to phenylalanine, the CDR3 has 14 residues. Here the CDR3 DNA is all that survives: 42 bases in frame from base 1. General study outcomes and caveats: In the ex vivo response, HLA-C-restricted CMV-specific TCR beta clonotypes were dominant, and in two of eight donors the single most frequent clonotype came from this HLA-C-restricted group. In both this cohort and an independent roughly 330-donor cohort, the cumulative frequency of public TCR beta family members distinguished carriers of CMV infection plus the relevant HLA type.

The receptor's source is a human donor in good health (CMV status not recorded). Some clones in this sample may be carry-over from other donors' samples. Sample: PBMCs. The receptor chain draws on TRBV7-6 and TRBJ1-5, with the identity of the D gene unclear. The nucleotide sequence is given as TGTGCCAGCAGCTTAGCTGGTAGCGATCAGCCCCAGCATTTT. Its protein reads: CASSLAGSDQPQHF. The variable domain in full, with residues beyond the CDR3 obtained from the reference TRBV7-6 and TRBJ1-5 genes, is GAGVSQSPRYKVTKRGQDVALRCDPISGHVSLYWYRQALGQGPEFLTYFNYEAQQDKSGLPNDRFSAERPEGSISTLTIQRTEQRDSAMYRCASSLAGSDQPQHFGDGTRLSIL.